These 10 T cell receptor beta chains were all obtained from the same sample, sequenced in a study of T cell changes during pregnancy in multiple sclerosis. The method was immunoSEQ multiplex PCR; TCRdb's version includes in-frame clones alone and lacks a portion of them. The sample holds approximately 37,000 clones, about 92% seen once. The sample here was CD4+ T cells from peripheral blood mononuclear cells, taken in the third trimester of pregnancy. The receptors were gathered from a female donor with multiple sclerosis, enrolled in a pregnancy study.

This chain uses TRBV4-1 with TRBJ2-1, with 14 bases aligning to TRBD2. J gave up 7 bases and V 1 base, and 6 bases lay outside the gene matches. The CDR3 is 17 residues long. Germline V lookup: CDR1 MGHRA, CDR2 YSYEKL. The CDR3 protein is CASSQVPGLAGENEQFF. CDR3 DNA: TGCGCCAGCAGCCAAGTTCCGGGACTAGCGGGAGAAAATGAGCAGTTCTTC.

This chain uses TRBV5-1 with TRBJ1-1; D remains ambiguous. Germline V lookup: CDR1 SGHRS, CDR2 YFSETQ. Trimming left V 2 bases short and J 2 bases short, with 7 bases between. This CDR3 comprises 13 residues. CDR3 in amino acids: CASSFTANTEAFF. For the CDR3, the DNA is TGCGCCAGCAGCTTTACAGCCAACACTGAAGCTTTCTTT.

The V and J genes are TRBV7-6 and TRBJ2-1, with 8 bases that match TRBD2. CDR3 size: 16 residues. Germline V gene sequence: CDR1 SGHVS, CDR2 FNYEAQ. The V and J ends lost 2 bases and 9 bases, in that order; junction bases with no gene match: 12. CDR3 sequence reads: CASSLPAGTSHAEQFF. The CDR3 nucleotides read TGTGCCAGCAGCTTACCAGCCGGGACTAGTCACGCTGAGCAGTTCTTC.

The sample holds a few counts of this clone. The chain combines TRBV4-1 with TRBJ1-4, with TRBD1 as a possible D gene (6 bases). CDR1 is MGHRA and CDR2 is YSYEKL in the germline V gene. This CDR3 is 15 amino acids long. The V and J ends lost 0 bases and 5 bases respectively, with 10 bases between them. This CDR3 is CASSQEGGQNEKLFF. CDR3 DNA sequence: TGCGCCAGCAGCCAAGAAGGCGGACAGAATGAAAAACTGTTTTTT.

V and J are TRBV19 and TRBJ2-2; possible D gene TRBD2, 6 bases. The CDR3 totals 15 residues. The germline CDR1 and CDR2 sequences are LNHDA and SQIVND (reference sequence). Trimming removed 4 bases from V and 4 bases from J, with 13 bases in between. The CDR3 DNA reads TGTGCCAGTAGTACTGTGGGGGGAGTCACCGGGGAGCTGTTTTTT. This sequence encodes CASSTVGGVTGELFF.

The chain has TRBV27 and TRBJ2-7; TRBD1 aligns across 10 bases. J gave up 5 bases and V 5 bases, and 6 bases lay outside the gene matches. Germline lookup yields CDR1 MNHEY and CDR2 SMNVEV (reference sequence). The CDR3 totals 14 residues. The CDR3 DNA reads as TGTGCCAGCAGTATCCGGGACAGGGGCCACGAGCAGTACTTC. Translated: CASSIRDRGHEQYF.

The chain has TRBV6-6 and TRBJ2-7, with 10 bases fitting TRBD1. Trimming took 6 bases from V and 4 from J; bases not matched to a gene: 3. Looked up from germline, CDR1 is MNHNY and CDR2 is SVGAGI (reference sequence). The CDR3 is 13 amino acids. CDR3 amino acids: CASSRDRGYEQYF. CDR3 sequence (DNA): TGTGCCAGCAGCCGGGACAGGGGATACGAGCAGTACTTC.

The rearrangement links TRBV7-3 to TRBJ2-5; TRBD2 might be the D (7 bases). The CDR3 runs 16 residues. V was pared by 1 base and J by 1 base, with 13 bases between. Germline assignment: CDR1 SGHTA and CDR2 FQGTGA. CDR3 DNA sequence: TGTGCCAGCAGCTTAAGGGGGGGAGGGGGCCAAGAGACCCAGTACTTC. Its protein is CASSLRGGGGQETQYF. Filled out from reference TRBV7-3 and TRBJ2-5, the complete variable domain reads GAGVSQTPSNKVTEKGKYVELRCDPISGHTALYWYRQSLGQGPEFLIYFQGTGAADDSGLPNDRFFAVRPEGSVSTLKIQRTERGDSAVYLCASSLRGGGGQETQYFGPGTRLLVL.

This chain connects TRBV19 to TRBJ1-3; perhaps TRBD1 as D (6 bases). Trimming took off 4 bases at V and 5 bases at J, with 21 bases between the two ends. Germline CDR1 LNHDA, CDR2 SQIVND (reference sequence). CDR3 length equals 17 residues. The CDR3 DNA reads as TGTGCCAGTAGTACCGCCGGGTTCGCAGGGGAAAGAAACACCATATATTTT. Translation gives CASSTAGFAGERNTIYF. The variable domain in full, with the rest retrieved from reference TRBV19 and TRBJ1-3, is DGGITQSPKYLFRKEGQNVTLSCEQNLNHDAMYWYRQDPGQGLRLIYYSQIVNDFQKGDIAEGYSVSREKKESFPLTVTSAQKNPTAFYLCASSTAGFAGERNTIYFGEGSWLTVV.

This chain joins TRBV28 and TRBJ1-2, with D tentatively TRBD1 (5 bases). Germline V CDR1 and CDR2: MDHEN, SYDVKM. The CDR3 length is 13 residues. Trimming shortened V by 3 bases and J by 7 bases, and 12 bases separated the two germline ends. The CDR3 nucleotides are TGTGCCAGCAGTTTCCAGGGTTGGGTTGGCTACACCTTC. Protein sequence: CASSFQGWVGYTF.